This TCR beta chain was identified in a study of shared clonotypes between healthy human individuals. This clone was recorded once. Cells designated naive CD8 were CD45RO-negative and were positively selected for CCR7, with terminally differentiated effector memory CD45RA+ cells excluded. Assay: immunoSEQ multiplex PCR; the TCRdb copy retains only in-frame clones and omits some. The sample includes 600,000 or so clones, roughly 98% of them seen just once. This receptor was taken from a man younger than 45 in good health. Sequences were obtained from naive CD8+ T cells sorted from blood.

The CDR3 region is CASSQIGGSLQPQHF. The CDR3 DNA reads as TGTGCCAGCAGTCAGATAGGGGGTTCCCTTCAGCCCCAGCATTTT. The chain joins TRBV27 to TRBJ1-5; maybe TRBD1 (6 bases). Trimming shortened V by 5 bases and J by 6 bases, and 17 bases separated the two germline ends. This CDR3 is built from 15 residues. Germline CDR1 MNHEY, CDR2 SMNVEV (reference sequence).